The 18 T cell receptor beta chains listed next were all sequenced from one sample in a study of T cell changes during pregnancy in multiple sclerosis. Libraries were prepared by immunoSEQ multiplex PCR; TCRdb keeps only in-frame clonotypes and omits some of them. Seen here are about 62,000 clones, about 89% observed once, and the top ten hold 2.5% to 3%. Sequencing used peripheral blood, obtained in the first trimester of pregnancy. These receptors all come from a female donor with multiple sclerosis, enrolled in a pregnancy study.

V and J are TRBV30 and TRBJ1-5, with 7 bases fitting TRBD1. Germline V gene lookup returns CDR1 GTSNPN and CDR2 SVGIG (reference sequence). CDR3 size: 15 residues. The V segment lost 0 bases and the J segment 1 base; nucleotides outside the gene matches: 3. The CDR3 spells CAWSVRDRSNQPQHF. DNA for the CDR3: TGTGCCTGGAGTGTAAGGGACAGAAGCAATCAGCCCCAGCATTTT.

This clone was seen a few times. The rearrangement joins TRBV5-1 to TRBJ2-4; D may be TRBD1 (5 bases). V was shortened by 0 bases and J by 5 bases, with 12 bases between the two germline ends. The CDR3 contains 15 residues. Germline CDR1 and CDR2: SGHRS and YFSETQ. CDR3 DNA sequence: TGCGCCAGCAGCTTGGTGGGGCGATGGCAAAACATTCAGTACTTC. Encoded protein: CASSLVGRWQNIQYF.

The table lists this clone with a count of one. The chain employs TRBV6-6 and TRBJ2-3; the D gene is possibly TRBD2 (7 bases). The V gene's germline CDR1 is MNHNY and CDR2 SVGAGI (reference sequence). Trimming took off 6 bases at V and 5 bases at J, with 9 bases between the two ends. The CDR3 runs to 12 residues. The CDR3 protein is CASRGGQDTQYF. The CDR3 nucleotides read TGTGCCAGCAGGGGGGGGCAAGATACGCAGTATTTT.

This clone was observed a few times. This chain uses TRBV7-2 with TRBJ1-5; 10 bases are shared with TRBD1. V shed 5 bases, J shed 7 bases, and the junction held 2 bases outside the gene matches. Germline V CDR1 and CDR2: SGHTA, FQGNSA. There are 13 residues in the CDR3. The CDR3 protein is CASSRTGGQPQHF. The CDR3 nucleotides are TGTGCCAGCAGCAGGACAGGGGGACAGCCCCAGCATTTT.

V usage is TRBV6-1 and J usage is TRBJ1-2; tentatively, D is TRBD1 (5 bases). The CDR3 runs 15 residues. Germline CDR1 reads MNHNS; CDR2 reads SASEGT. Deletions cut 5 bases from V and 1 base from J, with 14 bases between. Here the CDR3 reads CASSPPGGVNYGYTF. In DNA, the CDR3 is TGTGCCAGCAGTCCCCCTGGGGGGGTTAACTATGGCTACACCTTC.

The J gene is TRBJ2-1, the V gene TRBV10-1; 7 bases match TRBD1. V lost 7 bases and J lost 6; bases outside the gene matches: 9. Germline V lookup: CDR1 WNHNN, CDR2 SYGVQD (reference sequence). CDR3 size: 14 residues. CDR3 loop: CASTSSRGINEQFF. For the CDR3, the DNA is TGCGCCAGCACTTCTAGCAGGGGGATCAATGAGCAGTTCTTC.

This clone was recorded once. CDR3 region: CAIGGTGVDQPQHF. The CDR3, as DNA: TGTGCCATCGGCGGGACAGGAGTGGATCAGCCCCAGCATTTT. The chain joins TRBV10-3 to TRBJ1-5; 8 bases are a match to TRBD1. Trimming cost V 8 bases and J 5 bases; bases outside gene matches: 8. The CDR3 runs 14 residues. The germline V gene has CDR1 ENHRY and CDR2 SYGVKD.

The chain couples TRBV5-4 to TRBJ1-1, with 10 bases lining up with TRBD1. V dropped 7 bases and J dropped 1; count of bases not matched to a gene: 13. This CDR3 has 17 residues. CDR1 and CDR2 from the germline V gene are SGHNT and YYREEE (reference sequence). CDR3 nucleotides: TGTGCCAGCCTTCCACCCGGGACAGGGGACGCGAACACTGAAGCTTTCTTT. Protein: CASLPPGTGDANTEAFF.

The chain combines TRBV7-2 with TRBJ1-6; a weak D match, TRBD1 (6 bases). This CDR3 region has 15 residues. The germline V gene has CDR1 SGHTA and CDR2 FQGNSA. Trimming took 1 base from V and 7 from J, leaving 11 bases between them. CDR3: CASSLEPGENSPLHF. Written as DNA, the CDR3 is TGTGCCAGCAGCTTAGAGCCAGGGGAAAATTCACCCCTCCACTTT.

This clone was picked up one time. This chain joins TRBV5-4 and TRBJ1-4; the D is unclear. The V and J ends lost 4 bases and 2 bases respectively, with 9 bases between them. CDR3 length: 14 residues. Germline V CDR1 and CDR2: SGHNT, YYREEE (reference sequence). The DNA for the CDR3 is TGTGCCAGCAGCCGGAGTGGGACTAATGAAAAACTGTTTTTT. Its protein product is CASSRSGTNEKLFF.

The chain combines TRBV6-5 with TRBJ1-5, with D uncertain. The length of the CDR3 is 14 residues. V gave up 6 bases and J gave up 5 bases, with 14 bases separating them. Per germline, CDR1 MNHEY and CDR2 SVGAGI. This CDR3 reads CASSQPREDQPQHF. Here the CDR3 DNA reads TGTGCCAGCAGCCAACCTCGGGAGGATCAGCCCCAGCATTTT.

V and J are TRBV30 and TRBJ1-1; no definite D call. CDR1 is GTSNPN and CDR2 is SVGIG in the germline V gene (reference sequence). There are 12 residues in the CDR3. V lost 4 bases and J 4 bases, leaving 10 bases between the germline ends. The CDR3 protein is CAWTPRGTEAFF. The CDR3 nucleotides read TGTGCCTGGACACCCCGGGGCACTGAAGCTTTCTTT.

The DNA for the CDR3 is TGTGCCAGCAGTGAAAGGGGACAGGGCCTGTCCAACTATGGCTACACCTTC. It encodes CASSERGQGLSNYGYTF. This chain links TRBV6-1 with TRBJ1-2, with 9 nucleotides matching TRBD1. Germline loops: CDR1 MNHNS, CDR2 SASEGT. This CDR3 has 17 residues. V lost 2 bases and J lost 2; bases outside the gene matches: 9.

The sample holds one count of this clone. This sequence joins TRBV19 and TRBJ1-3, with D possibly TRBD1 on 5 matching bases. The CDR3 totals 14 residues. Trimming removed 10 bases from V and 1 base from J, with 14 bases in between. The germline gives CDR1 LNHDA, CDR2 SQIVND (reference sequence). CDR3: CATDQGQSGNTIYF. CDR3 sequence (DNA): TGTGCCACCGACCAGGGCCAGTCTGGAAACACCATATATTTT.

CDR3 coding DNA: TGCGCCACCCAGGGCAGGGTCATGGAGACCCAGTACTTC. Translated, it gives CATQGRVMETQYF. The J gene is TRBJ2-5, the V gene TRBV10-2, with D possibly matching TRBD1 (5 bases). The germline CDR1 and CDR2 sequences are WSHSY and SAAADI. Between the trimmed V and J ends, which lost 10 bases and 5 bases, there was a span of 17 bases. The CDR3 length is 13 residues.

The chain carries TRBV5-1 and TRBJ2-7; 9 nucleotides line up with TRBD1. Losses at the gene ends were 0 bases for V and 1 base for J; bases not matched to a gene: 8. Germline V gene data show CDR1 as SGHRS and CDR2 as YFSETQ. This CDR3 spans 17 amino acids. This CDR3 is CASSLARDRVESYEQYF. The CDR3 DNA reads TGCGCCAGCAGCTTGGCCCGGGACAGGGTAGAATCCTACGAGCAGTACTTC.

This clone appeared once. The chain recombines TRBV18 with TRBJ1-4; D gene unclear. This CDR3 is built from 15 residues. CDR1 and CDR2 (germline): KGHSH, LQKENI. V was pared by 2 bases and J by 7 bases, with 14 bases between. CDR3 sequence: CASSPFEGMAEKLFF. The CDR3 DNA reads TGTGCCAGCTCACCATTCGAGGGAATGGCTGAAAAACTGTTTTTT.

The gene calls are TRBV7-8 and TRBJ1-5; D possibly corresponds to TRBD1 (6 bases). Germline V gene lookup returns CDR1 SGHVS and CDR2 FQNEAQ. V lost 7 bases and J lost 1, with 17 bases in between. The CDR3 sequence is 16 residues long. As DNA, the CDR3 is TGTGCCAGCATCGGCGCCGACAGGTGGAGCAATCAGCCCCAGCATTTT. Translated: CASIGADRWSNQPQHF. The full variable domain, in which reference TRBV7-8 and TRBJ1-5 provide the parts outside the CDR3, is GAGVSQSPRYKVAKRGQDVALRCDPISGHVSLFWYQQALGQGPEFLTYFQNEAQLDKSGLPSDRFFAERPEGSVSTLKIQRTQQEDSAVYLCASIGADRWSNQPQHFGDGTRLSIL.